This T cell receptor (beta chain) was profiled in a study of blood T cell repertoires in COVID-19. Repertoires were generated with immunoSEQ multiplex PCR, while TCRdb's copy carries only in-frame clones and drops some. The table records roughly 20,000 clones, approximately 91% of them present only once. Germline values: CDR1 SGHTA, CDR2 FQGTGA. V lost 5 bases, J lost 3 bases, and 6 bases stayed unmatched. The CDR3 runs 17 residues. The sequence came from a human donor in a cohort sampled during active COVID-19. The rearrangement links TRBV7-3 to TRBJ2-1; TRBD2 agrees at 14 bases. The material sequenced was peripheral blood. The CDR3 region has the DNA TGTGCCAGCAGCCCTGCGACTAGCGGGGGGGACTACAATGAGCAGTTCTTC. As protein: CASSPATSGGDYNEQFF.